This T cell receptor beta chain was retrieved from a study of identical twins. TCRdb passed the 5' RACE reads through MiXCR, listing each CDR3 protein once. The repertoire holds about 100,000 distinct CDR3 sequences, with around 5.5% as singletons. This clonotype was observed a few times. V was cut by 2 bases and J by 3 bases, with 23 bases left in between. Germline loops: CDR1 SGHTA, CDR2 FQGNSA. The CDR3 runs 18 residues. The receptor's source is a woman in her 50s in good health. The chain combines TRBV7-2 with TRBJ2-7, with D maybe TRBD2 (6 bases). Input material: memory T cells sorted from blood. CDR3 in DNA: TGTGCCAGCAGCTTATGGACCCCCTCGACTAGGAACCTCTACGAGCAGTACTTC. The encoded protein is CASSLWTPSTRNLYEQYF.